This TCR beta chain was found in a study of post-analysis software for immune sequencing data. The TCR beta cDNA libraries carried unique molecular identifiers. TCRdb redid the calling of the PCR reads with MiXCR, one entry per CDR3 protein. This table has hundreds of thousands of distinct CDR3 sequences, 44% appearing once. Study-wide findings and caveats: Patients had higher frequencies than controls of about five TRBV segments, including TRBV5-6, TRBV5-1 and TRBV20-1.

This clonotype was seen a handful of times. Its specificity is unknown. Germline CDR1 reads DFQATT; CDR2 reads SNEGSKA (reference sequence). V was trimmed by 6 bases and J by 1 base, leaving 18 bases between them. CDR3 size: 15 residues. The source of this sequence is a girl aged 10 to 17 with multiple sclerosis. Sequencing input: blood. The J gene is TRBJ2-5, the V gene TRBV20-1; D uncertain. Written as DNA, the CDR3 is TGCAGTGCCCCCCGACCCTACGAACGCCAAGAGACCCAGTACTTC. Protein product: CSAPRPYERQETQYF.